A selection of T cell receptor beta chains follows, all from one sample in a study of molecular identifiers for immune sequencing clone quantification. TCRdb called the PCR reads again in MiXCR, with one record for every CDR3 protein. This sample has about half a million distinct CDR3 sequences, with 20% to 25% found just once. What was sequenced was naive CD8+ T cells from blood, with Jurkat cell RNA spiked in. These receptors were taken from a human donor in good health. Some libraries in this study had Jurkat cell RNA spiked in. CDR3s include the opening cysteine and the closing phenylalanine or tryptophan. The D gene is left open where the match is weak. A clone size is listed for some rows: how often the clone was seen (once, few, many), or a class if it is expanded.

TRBV6-1,many,TRBJ1-5,-,CASSEAWGFQPQHF,TGTGCCAGCAGTGAAGCATGGGGTTTTCAGCCCCAGCATTTT
TRBV20-1,-,TRBJ2-7,-,CSASGSAYEQYF,TGCAGTGCTAGCGGTAGCGCCTACGAGCAGTACTTC
TRBV19,few,TRBJ1-1,-,CASSIDFTGRNEAFF,TGTGCCAGTAGTATAGATTTTACAGGGAGAAATGAAGCTTTCTTT
TRBV7-9,few,TRBJ1-1,-,CASSKQPGQPNTEAFF,TGTGCCAGCAGCAAACAACCGGGACAACCAAACACTGAAGCTTTCTTT
TRBV20-1,-,TRBJ2-7,-,CSARDRTSRELTSEQYF,TGCAGTGCTAGAGATAGAACTAGCCGAGAATTAACGAGCGAGCAGTACTTC
TRBV2,-,TRBJ2-7,TRBD1,CASSHPDRGQYEQYF,TGTGCCAGCAGTCACCCGGACAGGGGGCAGTACGAGCAGTACTTC
TRBV9,few,TRBJ1-1,TRBD1,CASSYSGTGVTEAFF,TGTGCCAGCAGCTATTCCGGGACAGGAGTCACTGAAGCTTTCTTT
TRBV2,-,TRBJ2-7,-,CASGVFRDPGYF,TGTGCCAGCGGTGTATTCCGGGACCCGGGGTACTTC
TRBV7-2,once,TRBJ1-2,TRBD1,CASSPGTGGADGYTF,TGTGCCAGCAGCCCCGGGACAGGGGGCGCCGATGGCTACACCTTC
TRBV19,few,TRBJ2-4,-,CASRPITGGENIQYF,TGTGCCAGTAGACCCATAACAGGCGGGGAAAACATTCAGTACTTC
TRBV2,many,TRBJ2-7,-,CASALVGYEQYF,TGTGCCAGTGCCCTAGTAGGGTACGAGCAGTACTTC
TRBV29-1,many,TRBJ2-7,TRBD1,CSVESGQGAYEQYF,TGCAGCGTTGAGTCGGGACAGGGGGCTTACGAGCAGTACTTC
TRBV30,few,TRBJ2-3,-,CAWGRTGTDTQYF,TGTGCCTGGGGCCGGACGGGCACAGATACGCAGTATTTT
TRBV7-9,-,TRBJ2-5,TRBD1,CASSGTGRETQYF,TGTGCCAGCAGCGGGACAGGGAGGGAGACCCAGTACTTC
TRBV27,-,TRBJ2-7,-,CAGSLDGSLRREQYF,TGTGCCGGCAGCCTTGACGGGAGCCTTCGAAGGGAGCAGTACTTC
TRBV7-9,few,TRBJ2-7,-,CASSFRSADYEQYF,TGTGCCAGCAGCTTTCGGTCAGCTGACTACGAGCAGTACTTC
TRBV5-1,few,TRBJ2-3,TRBD2,CASSWAGGHADTQYF,TGCGCCAGCAGCTGGGCGGGGGGGCACGCAGATACGCAGTATTTT
TRBV5-8,few,TRBJ2-7,-,CASSLSRGSPEQYF,TGTGCCAGCAGCTTAAGTAGAGGGAGTCCCGAGCAGTACTTC
TRBV12-3/TRBV12-4,-,TRBJ1-2,TRBD1,CASTQDRAVDGYTF,TGTGCCAGCACCCAGGACAGGGCGGTCGATGGCTACACCTTC
TRBV4-3,few,TRBJ2-3,-,CASSLEGTPGAITDTQYF,TGCGCCAGCAGCCTTGAGGGCACTCCCGGGGCGATAACAGATACGCAGTATTTT
TRBV27,many,TRBJ2-4,-,CASTDIVGLAKNIQYF,TGTGCCAGCACCGATATCGTTGGGCTAGCCAAAAACATTCAGTACTTC
TRBV6-2/TRBV6-3,-,TRBJ2-7,-,CASSYYPAAPDSYEQYF,TGTGCCAGCAGTTACTATCCGGCAGCCCCAGACTCCTACGAGCAGTACTTC
TRBV7-9,-,TRBJ2-1,-,CASSRTDNEQFF,TGTGCCAGCAGCAGGACAGACAATGAGCAGTTCTTC
TRBV6-5,few,TRBJ1-1,TRBD1,CASGKTGLNTEAFF,TGTGCCAGCGGGAAGACAGGGCTGAACACTGAAGCTTTCTTT
TRBV6-1,few,TRBJ2-3,TRBD2,CASTKTSGRSTDTQYF,TGTGCCAGCACCAAAACTAGCGGGCGAAGCACAGATACGCAGTATTTT
TRBV12-3/TRBV12-4,-,TRBJ1-2,-,CASRPSRDRDLVEGYTF,TGTGCCAGCAGACCCTCTCGGGACCGCGATTTAGTAGAGGGCTACACCTTC
TRBV5-4,many,TRBJ1-1,-,CASSLGGLGDTEAFF,TGTGCCAGCAGCTTGGGGGGACTGGGCGACACTGAAGCTTTCTTT
TRBV29-1,-,TRBJ2-5,-,CSVAMWRQQETQYF,TGCAGCGTTGCTATGTGGCGGCAGCAAGAGACCCAGTACTTC
TRBV5-1,-,TRBJ2-5,TRBD1,CASSYLIKSTGRFSQETQYF,TGCGCCAGCAGCTATCTGATCAAATCGACAGGGCGATTCTCCCAAGAGACCCAGTACTTC
TRBV19,many,TRBJ2-7,TRBD1,CASTPGTGTYEQYF,TGTGCCAGTACCCCCGGGACAGGGACCTACGAGCAGTACTTC
TRBV27,-,TRBJ1-4,-,CASSPTGPGEKLFF,TGTGCCAGCAGTCCGACAGGCCCTGGGGAAAAACTGTTTTTT
TRBV4-1,few,TRBJ2-7,TRBD2,CASSQESSGFPYEQYF,TGCGCCAGCAGCCAAGAATCTAGCGGGTTTCCCTACGAGCAGTACTTC
TRBV15,many,TRBJ1-1,TRBD1,CATSRGQGNTEAFF,TGTGCCACCAGCAGAGGACAGGGGAACACTGAAGCTTTCTTT
TRBV2,few,TRBJ1-2,-,CASSSGAIAGYTF,TGTGCCAGCAGCAGCGGGGCAATCGCAGGCTACACCTTC
TRBV3-1,-,TRBJ2-3,TRBD2,CASSLRTSGRTDTQYF,TGTGCCAGCAGCCTTAGGACTAGCGGGAGAACAGATACGCAGTATTTT
TRBV28,-,TRBJ2-7,TRBD2,CASAGSGRAYEQYF,TGTGCCTCCGCCGGTAGCGGGAGGGCCTACGAGCAGTACTTC
TRBV7-9,many,TRBJ2-3,TRBD1,CASSEGQGPTDTQYF,TGTGCCAGCAGCGAAGGACAGGGACCCACAGATACGCAGTATTTT
TRBV6-2/TRBV6-3,few,TRBJ2-7,-,CASSNRAPYEQYF,TGTGCCAGCAGTAACCGGGCCCCTTACGAGCAGTACTTC
TRBV5-6,-,TRBJ1-1,-,CASSLVHTDAFF,TGTGCCAGCAGCTTGGTGCACACTGATGCTTTCTTT
TRBV5-6,many,TRBJ2-4,TRBD1,CASSLNRGLGVAKNIQYF,TGTGCCAGCAGCTTGAACAGGGGGCTGGGGGTGGCCAAAAACATTCAGTACTTC
TRBV19,few,TRBJ2-7,TRBD1,CASSSGTGIAYEQYF,TGTGCCAGTAGTAGCGGGACAGGGATCGCCTACGAGCAGTACTTC
TRBV11-2,few,TRBJ1-3,TRBD1,CASSYGTGPGNTIYF,TGTGCCAGCAGCTATGGGACAGGTCCTGGAAACACCATATATTTT
TRBV5-6,many,TRBJ1-5,TRBD1,CASSSESETGIGNQPQHF,TGTGCCAGCAGCTCGGAATCTGAGACAGGGATCGGCAATCAGCCCCAGCATTTT
TRBV5-4,many,TRBJ1-5,-,CASSLGPGYSNQPQHF,TGTGCCAGCAGCTTGGGTCCAGGGTATAGCAATCAGCCCCAGCATTTT
TRBV13,many,TRBJ2-1,-,CASSVTYNEQFF,TGTGCCAGCAGCGTGACCTACAATGAGCAGTTCTTC
TRBV4-1,many,TRBJ2-7,-,CASSQDSGNYYEQYF,TGCGCCAGCAGCCAAGACTCAGGGAACTACTACGAGCAGTACTTC
TRBV12-3/TRBV12-4,-,TRBJ2-3,TRBD2,CAGNDVGLAPDTQYF,TGTGCCGGCAATGACGTCGGACTAGCCCCAGATACGCAGTATTTT
TRBV6-5,many,TRBJ2-7,-,CASSYSHGYEQYF,TGTGCCAGCAGTTACTCGCACGGATACGAGCAGTACTTC
TRBV19,many,TRBJ1-5,TRBD1,CASSSGDSVFQPQHF,TGTGCCAGTAGCTCAGGGGACAGTGTGTTTCAGCCCCAGCATTTT